A selection of T cell receptor beta chains follows, all from one sample in a study of shared clonotypes between healthy human individuals. Assay used: immunoSEQ multiplex PCR; TCRdb lists only in-frame clones, some missing. Of under 200,000 clones listed, just under 95% are singletons. Sequenced sample: naive CD4+ T cells sorted from blood. The origin of the receptors is a woman in her 30s in good health. The CDR3 runs from the conserved cysteine through the conserved F or W. The D gene is left open where the match is weak. The size of a clone is reported for some rows only, either as once, few or many, or as a class for expanded clones.

>TRBV5-3|TRBJ2-3|NA|NA
CARRVCRACTDTQYF
TGTGCCAGAAGAGTCTGCAGGGCATGCACAGATACGCAGTATTTT
>TRBV15|TRBJ2-7|NA|once
CATSRGPAREQYF
TGTGCCACCAGCAGAGGGCCGGCTCGCGAGCAGTACTTC
>TRBV28|TRBJ2-7|NA|NA
CASRWTVLVLEPTYEQYF
TGTGCCAGCAGGTGGACCGTATTGGTCCTCGAACCCACCTACGAGCAGTACTTC
>TRBV29-1|TRBJ2-1|TRBD2|NA
CSVRLAGDTEQFF
TGCAGCGTTCGACTAGCGGGAGACACTGAGCAGTTCTTC
>TRBV27|TRBJ2-7|TRBD2|NA
CASSTLAGELYEQYF
TGTGCCAGCAGTACCTTAGCGGGAGAACTTTACGAGCAGTACTTC
>TRBV5-1|TRBJ1-5|NA|once
CASSLGATHDQPQHF
TGCGCCAGCAGCTTGGGCGCCACGCACGATCAGCCCCAGCATTTT
>TRBV10-3|TRBJ2-2|NA|NA
CATTAGVGELFF
TGTGCCACCACCGCAGGGGTCGGGGAGCTGTTTTTT
>TRBV5-1|TRBJ2-6|TRBD2|NA
CASSMLAGATGANVLTF
TGCGCCAGCAGCATGCTAGCGGGAGCGACTGGGGCCAACGTCCTGACTTTC
>TRBV6-5|TRBJ2-7|NA|NA
CASITGGGIYEQYF
TGTGCCAGCATTACGGGGGGCGGGATTTACGAGCAGTACTTC
>TRBV19|TRBJ1-4|NA|NA
CASSMGRTDQKLFF
TGTGCCAGTAGTATGGGCCGGACGGACCAAAAACTGTTTTTT
>TRBV7-3|TRBJ1-1|NA|NA
CASSLNTGMNTEAFF
TGTGCCAGCAGCTTAAATACGGGTATGAACACTGAAGCTTTCTTT
>TRBV6-5|TRBJ2-5|TRBD2|NA
CASSYETAGGWETQYF
TGTGCCAGCAGTTACGAGACAGCGGGAGGGTGGGAGACCCAGTACTTC
>TRBV9|TRBJ1-2|TRBD1|NA
CASRGGGAGLYGYTF
TGTGCCAGCAGGGGAGGGGGCGCTGGCTTATATGGCTACACCTTC
>TRBV28|TRBJ1-1|NA|NA
CASRGAGDTEAFF
TGTGCCAGCAGGGGAGCAGGGGACACTGAAGCTTTCTTT
>TRBV4-2|TRBJ2-2|TRBD2|once
CASSQALGLAGERDTGELFF
TGTGCCAGCAGCCAAGCCTTGGGACTAGCGGGAGAGCGGGACACCGGGGAGCTGTTTTTT